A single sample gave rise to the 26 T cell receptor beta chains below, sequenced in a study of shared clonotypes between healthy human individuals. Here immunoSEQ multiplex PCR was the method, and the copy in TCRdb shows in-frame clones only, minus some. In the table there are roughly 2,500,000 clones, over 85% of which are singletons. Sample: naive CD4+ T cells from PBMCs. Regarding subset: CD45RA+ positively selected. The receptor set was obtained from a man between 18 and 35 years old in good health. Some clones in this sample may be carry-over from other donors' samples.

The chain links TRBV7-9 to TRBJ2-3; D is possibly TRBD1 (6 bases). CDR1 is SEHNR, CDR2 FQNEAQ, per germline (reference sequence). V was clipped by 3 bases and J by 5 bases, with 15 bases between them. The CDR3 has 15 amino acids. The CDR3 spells CASSFRGREGDTQYF. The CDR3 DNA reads TGTGCCAGCAGCTTCAGGGGAAGGGAAGGAGATACGCAGTATTTT.

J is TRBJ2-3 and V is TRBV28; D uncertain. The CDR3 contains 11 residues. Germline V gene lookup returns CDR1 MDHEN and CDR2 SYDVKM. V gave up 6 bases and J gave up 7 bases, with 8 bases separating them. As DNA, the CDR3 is TGTGCCAGCAGCGTAGAGAATACGCAGTATTTT. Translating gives CASSVENTQYF.

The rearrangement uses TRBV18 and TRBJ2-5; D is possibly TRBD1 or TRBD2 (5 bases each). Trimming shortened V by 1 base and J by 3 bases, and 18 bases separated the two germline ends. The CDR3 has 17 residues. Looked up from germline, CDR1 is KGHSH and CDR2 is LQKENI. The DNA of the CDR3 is TGTGCCAGCTCACCACGCGCAGCAACCGGGACGGAAGAGACCCAGTACTTC. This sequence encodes CASSPRAATGTEETQYF.

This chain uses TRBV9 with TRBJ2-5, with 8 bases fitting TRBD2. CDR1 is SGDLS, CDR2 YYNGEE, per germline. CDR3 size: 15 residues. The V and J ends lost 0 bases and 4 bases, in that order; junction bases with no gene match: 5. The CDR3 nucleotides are TGTGCCAGCAGCGTAGCCGGGACTAGGGGAGAGACCCAGTACTTC. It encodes CASSVAGTRGETQYF.

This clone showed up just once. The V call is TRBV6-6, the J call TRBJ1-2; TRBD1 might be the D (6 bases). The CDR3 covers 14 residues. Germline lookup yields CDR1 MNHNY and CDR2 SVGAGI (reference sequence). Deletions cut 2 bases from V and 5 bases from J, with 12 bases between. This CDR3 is CASSYAGARYGYTF. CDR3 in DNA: TGTGCCAGCAGTTACGCGGGGGCTAGGTATGGCTACACCTTC.

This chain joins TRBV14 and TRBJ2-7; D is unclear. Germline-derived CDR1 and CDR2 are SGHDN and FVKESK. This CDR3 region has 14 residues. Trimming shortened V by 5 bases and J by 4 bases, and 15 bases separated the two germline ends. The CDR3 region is CASSGTHGWYEQYF. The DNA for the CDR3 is TGTGCCAGCAGCGGTACTCACGGGTGGTACGAGCAGTACTTC.

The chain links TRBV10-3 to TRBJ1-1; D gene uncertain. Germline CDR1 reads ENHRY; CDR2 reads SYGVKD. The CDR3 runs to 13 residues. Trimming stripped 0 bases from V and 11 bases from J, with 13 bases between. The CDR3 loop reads CAISESTLSSAFF. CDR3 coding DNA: TGTGCCATCAGTGAGTCGACTCTTAGCTCCGCTTTCTTT.

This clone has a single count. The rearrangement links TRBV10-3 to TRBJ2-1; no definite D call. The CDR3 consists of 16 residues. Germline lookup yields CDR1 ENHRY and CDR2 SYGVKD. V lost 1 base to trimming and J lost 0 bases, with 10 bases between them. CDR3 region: CAISELVLSSYNEQFF. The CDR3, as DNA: TGTGCCATCAGTGAGTTGGTTTTAAGCTCCTACAATGAGCAGTTCTTC.

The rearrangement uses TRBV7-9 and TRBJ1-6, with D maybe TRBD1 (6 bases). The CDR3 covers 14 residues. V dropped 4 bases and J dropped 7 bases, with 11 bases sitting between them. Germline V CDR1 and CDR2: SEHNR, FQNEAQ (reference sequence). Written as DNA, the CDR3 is TGTGCCAGCAGCTACAGGGAGCTGAATTCACCCCTCCACTTT. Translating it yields CASSYRELNSPLHF.

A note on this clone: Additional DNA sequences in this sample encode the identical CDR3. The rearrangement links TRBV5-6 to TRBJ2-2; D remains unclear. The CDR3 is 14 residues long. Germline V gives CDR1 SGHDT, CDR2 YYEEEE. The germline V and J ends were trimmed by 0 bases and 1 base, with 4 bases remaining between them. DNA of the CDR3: TGTGCCAGCAGCTTGGGGCGGAACACCGGGGAGCTGTTTTTT. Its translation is CASSLGRNTGELFF. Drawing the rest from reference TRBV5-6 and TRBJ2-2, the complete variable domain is DAGVTQSPTHLIKTRGQQVTLRCSPKSGHDTVSWYQQALGQGPQFIFQYYEEEERQRGNFPDRFSGHQFPNYSSELNVNALLLGDSALYLCASSLGRNTGELFFGEGSRLTVL.

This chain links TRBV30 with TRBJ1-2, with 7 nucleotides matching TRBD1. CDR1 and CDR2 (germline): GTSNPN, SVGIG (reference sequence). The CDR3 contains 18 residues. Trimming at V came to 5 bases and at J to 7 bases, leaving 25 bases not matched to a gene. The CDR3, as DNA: TGTGCCTGGGCACCTCCGCGACAGGGACTAGGGTTTTCGAGTGGCTACACCTTC. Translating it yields CAWAPPRQGLGFSSGYTF.

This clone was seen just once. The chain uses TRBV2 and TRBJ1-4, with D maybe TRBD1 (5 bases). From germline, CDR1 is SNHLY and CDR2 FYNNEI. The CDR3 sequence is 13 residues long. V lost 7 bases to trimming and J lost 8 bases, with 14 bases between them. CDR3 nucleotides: TGTGCCAGCACCGGGGCTTTAGACGAAAAACTGTTTTTT. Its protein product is CASTGALDEKLFF.

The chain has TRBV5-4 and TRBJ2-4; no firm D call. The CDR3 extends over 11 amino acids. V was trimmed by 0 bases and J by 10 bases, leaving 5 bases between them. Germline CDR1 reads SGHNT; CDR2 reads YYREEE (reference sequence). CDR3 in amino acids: CASSLGEIQYF. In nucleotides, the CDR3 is TGTGCCAGCAGCTTGGGAGAAATTCAGTACTTC.

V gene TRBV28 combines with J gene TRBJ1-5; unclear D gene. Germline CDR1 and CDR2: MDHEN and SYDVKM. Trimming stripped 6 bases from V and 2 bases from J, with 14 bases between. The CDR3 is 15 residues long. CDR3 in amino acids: CASSRTLDRNQPQHF. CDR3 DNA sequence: TGTGCCAGCAGCCGTACTCTTGATCGCAATCAGCCCCAGCATTTT.

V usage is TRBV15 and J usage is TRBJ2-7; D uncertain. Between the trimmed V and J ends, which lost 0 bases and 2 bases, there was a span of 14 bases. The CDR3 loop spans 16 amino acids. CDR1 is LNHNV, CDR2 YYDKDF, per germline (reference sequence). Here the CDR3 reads CATSREKVRRPYEQYF. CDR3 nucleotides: TGTGCCACCAGCAGAGAGAAAGTCAGGAGACCCTACGAGCAGTACTTC.

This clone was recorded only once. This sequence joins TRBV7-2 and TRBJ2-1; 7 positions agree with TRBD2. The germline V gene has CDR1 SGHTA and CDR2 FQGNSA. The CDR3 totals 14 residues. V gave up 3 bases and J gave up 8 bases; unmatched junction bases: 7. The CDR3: CASSLALATHEQFF. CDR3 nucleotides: TGTGCCAGCAGCTTGGCACTAGCGACCCATGAGCAGTTCTTC.

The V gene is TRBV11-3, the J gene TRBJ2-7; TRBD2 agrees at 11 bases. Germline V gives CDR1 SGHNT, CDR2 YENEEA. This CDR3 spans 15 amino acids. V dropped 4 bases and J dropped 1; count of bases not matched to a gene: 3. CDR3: CASSSGTSGSYEQYF. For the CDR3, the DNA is TGTGCCAGCAGCTCAGGGACTAGCGGTTCCTACGAGCAGTACTTC. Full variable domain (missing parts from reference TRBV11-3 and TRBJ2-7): EAGVVQSPRYKIIEKKQPVAFWCNPISGHNTLYWYLQNLGQGPELLIRYENEEAVDDSQLPKDRFSAERLKGVDSTLKIQPAELGDSAVYLCASSSGTSGSYEQYFGPGTRLTVT.

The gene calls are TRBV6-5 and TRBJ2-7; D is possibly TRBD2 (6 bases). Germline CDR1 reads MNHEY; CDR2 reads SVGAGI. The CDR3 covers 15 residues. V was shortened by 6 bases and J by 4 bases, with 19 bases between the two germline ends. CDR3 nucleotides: TGTGCCAGCAGGAACGGCGGGGTTATTGTGTACGAGCAGTACTTC. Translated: CASRNGGVIVYEQYF.

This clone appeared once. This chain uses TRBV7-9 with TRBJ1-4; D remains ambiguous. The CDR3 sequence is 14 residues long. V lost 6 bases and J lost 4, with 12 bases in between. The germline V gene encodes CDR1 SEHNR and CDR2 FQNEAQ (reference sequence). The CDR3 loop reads CASSPSGGNEKLFF. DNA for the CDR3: TGTGCCAGCAGTCCAAGTGGAGGTAATGAAAAACTGTTTTTT.

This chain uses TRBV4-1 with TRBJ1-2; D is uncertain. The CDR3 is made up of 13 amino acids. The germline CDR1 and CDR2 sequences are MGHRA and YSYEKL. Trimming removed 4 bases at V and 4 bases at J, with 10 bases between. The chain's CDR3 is CASSPVITYGYTF. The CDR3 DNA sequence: TGCGCCAGCAGCCCAGTTATAACCTATGGCTACACCTTC.

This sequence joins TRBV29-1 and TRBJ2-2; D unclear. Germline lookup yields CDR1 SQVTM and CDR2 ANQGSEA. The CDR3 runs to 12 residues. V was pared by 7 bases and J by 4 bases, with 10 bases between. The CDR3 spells CSAVARTGELFF. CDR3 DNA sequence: TGCAGCGCTGTAGCCCGCACCGGGGAGCTGTTTTTT.

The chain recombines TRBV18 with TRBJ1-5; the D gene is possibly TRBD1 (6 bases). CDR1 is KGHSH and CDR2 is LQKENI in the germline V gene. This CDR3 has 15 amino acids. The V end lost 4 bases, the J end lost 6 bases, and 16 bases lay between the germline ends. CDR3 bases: TGTGCCAGCTCACTCGAAGGGGCCAGGGGTCAGCCCCAGCATTTT. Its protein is CASSLEGARGQPQHF.

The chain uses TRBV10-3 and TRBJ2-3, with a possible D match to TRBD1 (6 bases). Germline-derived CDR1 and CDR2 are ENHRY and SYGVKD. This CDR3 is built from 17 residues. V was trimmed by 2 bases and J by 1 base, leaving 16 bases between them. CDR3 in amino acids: CAISEGTGNIGTDTQYF. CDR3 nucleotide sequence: TGTGCCATCAGTGAGGGAACAGGGAATATAGGCACAGATACGCAGTATTTT.

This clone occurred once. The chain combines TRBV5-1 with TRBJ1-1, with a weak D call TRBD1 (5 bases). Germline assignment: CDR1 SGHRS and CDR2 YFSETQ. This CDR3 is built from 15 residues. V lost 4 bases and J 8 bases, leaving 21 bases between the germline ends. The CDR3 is CASSQQDGWTHEAFF. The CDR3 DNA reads TGCGCCAGCAGCCAACAGGACGGGTGGACTCACGAAGCTTTCTTT. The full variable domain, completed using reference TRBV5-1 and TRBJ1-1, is KAGVTQTPRYLIKTRGQQVTLSCSPISGHRSVSWYQQTPGQGLQFLFEYFSETQRNKGNFPGRFSGRQFSNSRSEMNVSTLELGDSALYLCASSQQDGWTHEAFFGQGTRLTVV.

CDR3 nucleotide sequence: TGTGCCAGTAGTATAGGGCGATGGAGGGATACGCAGTATTTT. This translates into CASSIGRWRDTQYF. The chain couples TRBV19 to TRBJ2-3; maybe TRBD2 (5 bases). The CDR3 is 14 residues long. Germline values: CDR1 LNHDA, CDR2 SQIVND (reference sequence). Trimming cost V 1 base and J 6 bases, with 11 bases left between them.

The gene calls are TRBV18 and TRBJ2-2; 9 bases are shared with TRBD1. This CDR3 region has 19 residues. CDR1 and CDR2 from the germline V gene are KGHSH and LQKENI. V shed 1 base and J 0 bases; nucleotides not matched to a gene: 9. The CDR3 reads CASSPRSGTGLANTGELFF. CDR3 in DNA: TGTGCCAGCTCACCACGATCCGGGACAGGGCTCGCGAACACCGGGGAGCTGTTTTTT.